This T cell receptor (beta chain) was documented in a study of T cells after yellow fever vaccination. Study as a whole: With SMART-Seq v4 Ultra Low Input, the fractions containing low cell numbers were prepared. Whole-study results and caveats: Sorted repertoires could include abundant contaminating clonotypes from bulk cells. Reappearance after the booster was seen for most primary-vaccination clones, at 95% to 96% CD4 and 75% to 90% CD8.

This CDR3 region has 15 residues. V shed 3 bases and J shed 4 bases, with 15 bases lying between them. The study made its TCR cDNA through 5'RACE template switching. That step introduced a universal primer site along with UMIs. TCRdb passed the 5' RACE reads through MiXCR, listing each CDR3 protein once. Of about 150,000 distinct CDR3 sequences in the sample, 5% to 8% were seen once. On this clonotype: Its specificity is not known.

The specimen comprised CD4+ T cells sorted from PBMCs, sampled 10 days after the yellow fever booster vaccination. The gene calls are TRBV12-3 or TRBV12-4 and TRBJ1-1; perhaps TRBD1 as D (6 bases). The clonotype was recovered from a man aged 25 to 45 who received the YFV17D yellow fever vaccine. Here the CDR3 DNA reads TGTGCCAGCAGTTTTATCTTTAGGGGGGGCACTGAAGCTTTCTTT. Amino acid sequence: CASSFIFRGGTEAFF.